This T cell receptor beta chain was sequenced during a study of cytomegalovirus exposure and HLA in healthy donors. The CDR3 has 16 residues. Germline V gene data show CDR1 as KGHSH and CDR2 as LQKENI. V was pared by 3 bases and J by 3 bases, with 14 bases between. Researchers ran the PCR with 60 Vbeta and 13 Jbeta primers. The method was immunoSEQ multiplex PCR; TCRdb's version includes in-frame clones alone and lacks a portion of them. The table shows about 160,000 clones, with 65% to 90% occurring only once. Sample: PBMCs. The chain is built from TRBV18 and TRBJ2-2, with TRBD1 as a possible D gene (5 bases). The sequence came from a man aged 50-59 years in good health and CMV-seropositive. DNA for the CDR3: TGTGCCAGCTCACCGGAGAGACAGTCTCACACCGGGGAGCTGTTTTTT. This gives the protein CASSPERQSHTGELFF.